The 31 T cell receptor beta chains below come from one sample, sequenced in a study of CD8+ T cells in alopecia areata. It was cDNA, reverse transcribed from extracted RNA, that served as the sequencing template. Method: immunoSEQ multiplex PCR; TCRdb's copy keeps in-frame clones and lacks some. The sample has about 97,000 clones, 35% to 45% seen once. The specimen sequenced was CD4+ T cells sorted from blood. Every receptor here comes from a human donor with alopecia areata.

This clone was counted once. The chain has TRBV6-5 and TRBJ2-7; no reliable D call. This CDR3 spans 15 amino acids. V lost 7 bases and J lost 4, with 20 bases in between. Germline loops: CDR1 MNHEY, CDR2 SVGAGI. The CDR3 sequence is CASNPTGSRRYEQYF. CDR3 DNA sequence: TGTGCCAGCAACCCTACTGGATCCAGAAGATACGAGCAGTACTTC.

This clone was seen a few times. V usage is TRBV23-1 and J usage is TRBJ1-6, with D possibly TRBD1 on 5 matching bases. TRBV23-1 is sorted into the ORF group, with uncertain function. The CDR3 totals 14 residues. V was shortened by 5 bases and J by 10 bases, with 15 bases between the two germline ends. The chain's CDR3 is CASSTTGRDSPLHF. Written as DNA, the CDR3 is TGCGCCAGCAGTACAACAGGCAGGGACTCACCCCTCCACTTT.

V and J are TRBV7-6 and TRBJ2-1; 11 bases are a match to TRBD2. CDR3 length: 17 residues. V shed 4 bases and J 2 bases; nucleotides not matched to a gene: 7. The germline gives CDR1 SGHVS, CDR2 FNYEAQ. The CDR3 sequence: CASSSGLAGRAYNEQFF. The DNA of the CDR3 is TGTGCCAGCAGCTCCGGACTAGCGGGCCGCGCCTACAATGAGCAGTTCTTC.

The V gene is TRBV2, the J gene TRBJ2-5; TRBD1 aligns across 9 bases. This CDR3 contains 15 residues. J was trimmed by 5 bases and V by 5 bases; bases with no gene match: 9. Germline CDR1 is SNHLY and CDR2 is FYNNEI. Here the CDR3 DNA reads TGTGCCAGCAGTCTGGACAGGGGAGCGTGGGAGACCCAGTACTTC. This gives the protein CASSLDRGAWETQYF.

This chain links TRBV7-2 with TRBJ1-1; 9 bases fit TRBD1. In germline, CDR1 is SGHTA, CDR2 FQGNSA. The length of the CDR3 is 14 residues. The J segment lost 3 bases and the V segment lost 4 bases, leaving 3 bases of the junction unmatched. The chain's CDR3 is CASSSGQGHTEAFF. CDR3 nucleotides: TGTGCCAGCAGCTCCGGACAGGGGCACACTGAAGCTTTCTTT.

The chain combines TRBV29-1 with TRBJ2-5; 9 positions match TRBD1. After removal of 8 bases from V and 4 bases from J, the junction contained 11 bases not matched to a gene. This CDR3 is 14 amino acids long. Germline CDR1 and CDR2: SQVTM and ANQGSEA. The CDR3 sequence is CSCTGGDGRETQYF. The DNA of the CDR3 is TGCAGCTGCACAGGGGGCGATGGTCGAGAGACCCAGTACTTC.

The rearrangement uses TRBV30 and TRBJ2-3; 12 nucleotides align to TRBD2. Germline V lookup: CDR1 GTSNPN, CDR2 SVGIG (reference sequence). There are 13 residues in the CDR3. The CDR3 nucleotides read TGTGCTTGGGGACTAGCGGGTTCAGATACGCAGTATTTT. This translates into CAWGLAGSDTQYF.

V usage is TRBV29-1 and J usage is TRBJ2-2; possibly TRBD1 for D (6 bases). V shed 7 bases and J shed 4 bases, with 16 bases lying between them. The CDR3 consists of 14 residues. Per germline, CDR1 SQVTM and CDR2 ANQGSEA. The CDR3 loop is CSAGQGWSTGELFF. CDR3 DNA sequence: TGCAGCGCTGGGCAGGGGTGGAGCACCGGGGAGCTGTTTTTT.

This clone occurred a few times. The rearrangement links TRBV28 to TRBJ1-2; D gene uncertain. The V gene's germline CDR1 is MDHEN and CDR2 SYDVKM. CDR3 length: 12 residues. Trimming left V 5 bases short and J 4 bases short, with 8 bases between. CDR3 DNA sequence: TGTGCCAGCAGTCCCCCGGCCTATGGCTACACCTTC. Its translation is CASSPPAYGYTF.

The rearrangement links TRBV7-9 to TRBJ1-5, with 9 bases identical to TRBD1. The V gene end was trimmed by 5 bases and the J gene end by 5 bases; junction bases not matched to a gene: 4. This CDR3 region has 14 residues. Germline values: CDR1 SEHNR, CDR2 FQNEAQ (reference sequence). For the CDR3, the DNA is TGTGCCAGCAGCCAACAGGGGGCCTATCAGCCCCAGCATTTT. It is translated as CASSQQGAYQPQHF.

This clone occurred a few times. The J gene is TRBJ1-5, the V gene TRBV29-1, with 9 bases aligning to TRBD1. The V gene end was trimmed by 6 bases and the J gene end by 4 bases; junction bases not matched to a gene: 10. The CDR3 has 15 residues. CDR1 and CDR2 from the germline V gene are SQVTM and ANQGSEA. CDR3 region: CSVATGTGRNQPQHF. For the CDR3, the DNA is TGCAGCGTCGCGACCGGGACAGGGAGAAATCAGCCCCAGCATTTT.

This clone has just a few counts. The CDR3 bases are TGTGCCAGCAGCTTATCCGTGGGGGAATCCTACGAGCAGTACTTC. It codes for CASSLSVGESYEQYF. J is TRBJ2-7 and V is TRBV7-2; D possibly matches TRBD1 or TRBD2 (5 bases each). The CDR3 runs 15 residues. Germline V gene sequence: CDR1 SGHTA, CDR2 FQGNSA. Trimming cost V 2 bases and J 1 base, with 12 bases left between them.

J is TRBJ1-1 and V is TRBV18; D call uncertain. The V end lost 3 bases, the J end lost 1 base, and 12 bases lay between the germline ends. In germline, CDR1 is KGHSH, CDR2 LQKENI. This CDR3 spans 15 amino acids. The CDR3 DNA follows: TGTGCCAGCTCACCTCCGGTGGCAGCGAACACTGAAGCTTTCTTT. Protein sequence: CASSPPVAANTEAFF. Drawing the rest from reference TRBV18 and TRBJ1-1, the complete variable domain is NAGVMQNPRHLVRRRGQEARLRCSPMKGHSHVYWYRQLPEEGLKFMVYLQKENIIDESGMPKERFSAEFPKEGPSILRIQQVVRGDSAAYFCASSPPVAANTEAFFGQGTRLTVV.

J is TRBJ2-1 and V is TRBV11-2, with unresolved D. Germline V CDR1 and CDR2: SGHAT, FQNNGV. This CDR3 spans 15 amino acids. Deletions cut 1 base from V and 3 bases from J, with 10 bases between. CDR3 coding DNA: TGTGCCAGCAGCTTAGTTTCCGGAGACTACAATGAGCAGTTCTTC. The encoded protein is CASSLVSGDYNEQFF.

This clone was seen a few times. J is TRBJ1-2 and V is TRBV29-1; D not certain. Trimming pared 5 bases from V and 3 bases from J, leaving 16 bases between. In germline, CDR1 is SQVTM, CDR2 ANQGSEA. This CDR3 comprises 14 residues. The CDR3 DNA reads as TGCAGCGTTTGGAGCAGCTATGGGGACTATGGCTACACCTTC. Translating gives CSVWSSYGDYGYTF.

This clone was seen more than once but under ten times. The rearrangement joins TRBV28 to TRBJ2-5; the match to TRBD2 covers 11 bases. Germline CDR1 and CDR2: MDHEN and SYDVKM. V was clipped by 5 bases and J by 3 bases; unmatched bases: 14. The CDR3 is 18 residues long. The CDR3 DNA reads TGTGCCAGCAGTCGCGTTCCGATTATGACTAGCGGGAAAGAGACCCAGTACTTC. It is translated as CASSRVPIMTSGKETQYF.

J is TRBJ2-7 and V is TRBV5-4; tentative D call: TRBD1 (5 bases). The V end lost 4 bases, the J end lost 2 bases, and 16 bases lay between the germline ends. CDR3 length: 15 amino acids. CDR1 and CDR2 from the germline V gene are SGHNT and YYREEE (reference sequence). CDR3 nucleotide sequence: TGTGCCAGCAGCCGCCCTGGGGCGGACCCCTACGAGCAGTACTTC. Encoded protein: CASSRPGADPYEQYF.

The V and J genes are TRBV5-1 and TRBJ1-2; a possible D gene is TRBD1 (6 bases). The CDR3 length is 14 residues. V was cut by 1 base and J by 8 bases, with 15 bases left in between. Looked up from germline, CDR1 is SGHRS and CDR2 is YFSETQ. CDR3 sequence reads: CASSLSAGQRGYTF. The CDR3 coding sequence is TGCGCCAGCAGCTTGAGCGCCGGACAGAGGGGCTACACCTTC.

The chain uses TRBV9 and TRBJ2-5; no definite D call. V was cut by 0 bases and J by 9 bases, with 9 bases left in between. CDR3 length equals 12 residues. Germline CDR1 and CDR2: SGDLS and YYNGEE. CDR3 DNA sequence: TGTGCCAGCAGCGTAGTTAATGGGGCCCAGTACTTC. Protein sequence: CASSVVNGAQYF.

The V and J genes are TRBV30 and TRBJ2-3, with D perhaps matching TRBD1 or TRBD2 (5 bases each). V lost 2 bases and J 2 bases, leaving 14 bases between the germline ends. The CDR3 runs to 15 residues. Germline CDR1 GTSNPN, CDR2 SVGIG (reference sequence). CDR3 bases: TGTGCCTGGAGTTACCAGGGAGTCTTCACAGATACGCAGTATTTT. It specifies CAWSYQGVFTDTQYF. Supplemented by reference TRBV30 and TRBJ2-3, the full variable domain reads SQTIHQWPATLVQPVGSPLSLECTVEGTSNPNLYWYRQAAGRGLQLLFYSVGIGQISSEVPQNLSASRPQDRQFILSSKKLLLSDSGFYLCAWSYQGVFTDTQYFGPGTRLTVL.

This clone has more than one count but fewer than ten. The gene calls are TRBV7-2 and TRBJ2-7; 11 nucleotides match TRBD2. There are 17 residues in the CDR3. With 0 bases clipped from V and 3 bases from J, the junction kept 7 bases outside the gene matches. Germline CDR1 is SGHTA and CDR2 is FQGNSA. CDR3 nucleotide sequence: TGTGCCAGCAGCTTAGCCCCGACTAGCGGGACCTACTACGAGCAGTACTTC. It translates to CASSLAPTSGTYYEQYF. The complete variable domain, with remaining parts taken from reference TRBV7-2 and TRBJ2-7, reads GAGVSQSPSNKVTEKGKDVELRCDPISGHTALYWYRQSLGQGLEFLIYFQGNSAPDKSGLPSDRFSAERTGGSVSTLTIQRTQQEDSAVYLCASSLAPTSGTYYEQYFGPGTRLTVT.

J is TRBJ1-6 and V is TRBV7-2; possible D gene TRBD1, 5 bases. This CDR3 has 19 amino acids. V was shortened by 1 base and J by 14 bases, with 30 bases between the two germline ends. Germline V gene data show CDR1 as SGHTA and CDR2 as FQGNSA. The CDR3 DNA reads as TGTGCCAGCAGCTTAGTAGCCCATACAGGCCCCGGCATAGATCGGGCCCTCCACTTT. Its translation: CASSLVAHTGPGIDRALHF. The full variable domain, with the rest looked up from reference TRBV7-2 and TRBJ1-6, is GAGVSQSPSNKVTEKGKDVELRCDPISGHTALYWYRQSLGQGLEFLIYFQGNSAPDKSGLPSDRFSAERTGGSVSTLTIQRTQQEDSAVYLCASSLVAHTGPGIDRALHFGNGTRLTVT.

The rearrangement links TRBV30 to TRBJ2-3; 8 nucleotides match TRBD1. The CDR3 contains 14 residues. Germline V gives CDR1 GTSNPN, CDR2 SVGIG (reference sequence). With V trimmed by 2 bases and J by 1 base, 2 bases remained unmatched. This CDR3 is CAWSQDRGTDTQYF. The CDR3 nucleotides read TGTGCCTGGAGTCAGGACAGGGGCACAGATACGCAGTATTTT.

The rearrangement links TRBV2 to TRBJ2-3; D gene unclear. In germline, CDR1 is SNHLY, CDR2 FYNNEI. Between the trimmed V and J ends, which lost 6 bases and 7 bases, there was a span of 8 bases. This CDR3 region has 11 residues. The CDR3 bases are TGTGCCAGCAGGGGCTATAATACGCAGTATTTT. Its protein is CASRGYNTQYF.

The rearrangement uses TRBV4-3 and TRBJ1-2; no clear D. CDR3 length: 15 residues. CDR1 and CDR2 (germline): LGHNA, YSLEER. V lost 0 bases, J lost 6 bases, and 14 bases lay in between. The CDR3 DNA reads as TGCGCCAGCAGCCAAGAATCGGGGTTTAGTCATGGCTACACCTTC. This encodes CASSQESGFSHGYTF.

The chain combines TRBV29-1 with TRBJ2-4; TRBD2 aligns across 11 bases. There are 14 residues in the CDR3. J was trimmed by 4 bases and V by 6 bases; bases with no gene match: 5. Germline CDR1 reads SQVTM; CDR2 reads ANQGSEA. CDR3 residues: CSVELAGVKNIQYF. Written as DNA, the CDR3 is TGCAGCGTAGAACTAGCGGGGGTTAAAAACATTCAGTACTTC.

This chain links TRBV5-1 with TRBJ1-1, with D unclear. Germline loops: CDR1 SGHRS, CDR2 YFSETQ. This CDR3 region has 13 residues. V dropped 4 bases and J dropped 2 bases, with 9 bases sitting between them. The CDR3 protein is CASSPGFNTEAFF. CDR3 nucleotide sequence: TGCGCCAGCAGCCCCGGGTTCAACACTGAAGCTTTCTTT. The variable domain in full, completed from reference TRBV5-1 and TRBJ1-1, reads KAGVTQTPRYLIKTRGQQVTLSCSPISGHRSVSWYQQTPGQGLQFLFEYFSETQRNKGNFPGRFSGRQFSNSRSEMNVSTLELGDSALYLCASSPGFNTEAFFGQGTRLTVV.

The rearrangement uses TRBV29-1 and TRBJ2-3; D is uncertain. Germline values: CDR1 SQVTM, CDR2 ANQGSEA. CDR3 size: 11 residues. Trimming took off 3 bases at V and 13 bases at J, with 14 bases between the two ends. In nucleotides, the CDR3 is TGCAGCGTTGATCGCGCGACAACAAAGTATTTT. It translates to CSVDRATTKYF.

The CDR3 sequence: CAWSPGVANTGELFF. In DNA, the CDR3 is TGTGCCTGGTCCCCAGGGGTCGCGAACACCGGGGAGCTGTTTTTT. The genes are TRBV30 and TRBJ2-2; tentative D call: TRBD1 (6 bases). The CDR3 is 15 residues long. Germline values: CDR1 GTSNPN, CDR2 SVGIG (reference sequence). V was cut by 5 bases and J by 0 bases, with 13 bases left in between.

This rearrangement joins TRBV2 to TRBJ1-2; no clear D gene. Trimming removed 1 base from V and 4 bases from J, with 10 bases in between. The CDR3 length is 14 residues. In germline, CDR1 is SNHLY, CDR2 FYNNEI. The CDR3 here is CASSEGQRLYGYTF. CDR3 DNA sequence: TGTGCCAGCAGTGAAGGGCAGCGACTCTATGGCTACACCTTC.

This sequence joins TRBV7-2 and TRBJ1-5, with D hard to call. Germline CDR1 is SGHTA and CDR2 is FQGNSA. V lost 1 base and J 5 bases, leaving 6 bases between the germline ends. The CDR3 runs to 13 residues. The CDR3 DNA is TGTGCCAGCAGCTTAGTTCCCCATCAGCCCCAGCATTTT. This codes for CASSLVPHQPQHF.